The 15 T cell receptor beta chains listed next were all sequenced from one sample in a study of blood T cell repertoires in COVID-19 (dated by TCRdb to between 2020 and 2021). Library preparation used the immunoSEQ multiplex PCR assay. TCRdb took this table from immuneACCESS and kept in-frame rearrangements with V and J called. Such tables lack part of the clones; where checked against another copy, unresolved V genes explain under half of the gap, and the rest is unexplained. For this sample there are some 500,000 clones; 85% to 90% appear just once. The ten largest clones add up to approximately 1.8% of the sample. The specimen sequenced was PBMCs or T cells enriched from blood (not recorded which). Every receptor here comes from a woman in her 40s who had recovered from COVID-19.

The chain's CDR3 is CASSSSGSYYEQYF. CDR3 in DNA: TGTGCCAGCAGCTCTAGCGGATCGTATTACGAGCAGTACTTC. V and J are TRBV7-2 and TRBJ2-7; 7 bases map to TRBD2. The CDR3 extends over 14 amino acids. Per germline, CDR1 SGHTA and CDR2 FQGNSA. The ends lost 4 bases at V and 4 bases at J; junction bases unmatched: 7.

The chain uses TRBV29-1 and TRBJ1-2, with D tentatively TRBD1 (5 bases). Trimming pared 3 bases from V and 4 bases from J, leaving 18 bases between. Looked up from germline, CDR1 is SQVTM and CDR2 is ANQGSEA. This CDR3 is built from 15 residues. The DNA for the CDR3 is TGCAGCGTTGAGGATGCACCGCTGGGGCCCTATGGCTACACCTTC. Its protein product is CSVEDAPLGPYGYTF.

The chain is built from TRBV7-9 and TRBJ2-7; TRBD1 matches at 9 bases. The ends lost 4 bases at V and 5 bases at J; junction bases unmatched: 6. CDR1 and CDR2 from the germline V gene are SEHNR and FQNEAQ (reference sequence). CDR3 length equals 14 residues. The CDR3 coding sequence is TGTGCCAGCAGCTCAATCCGGGACAGGGACGAGCAGTACTTC. Amino acids: CASSSIRDRDEQYF.

V usage is TRBV5-1 and J usage is TRBJ2-3, with 11 bases aligning to TRBD2. In germline, CDR1 is SGHRS, CDR2 YFSETQ. The CDR3 runs 17 residues. The trim removed 0 bases at V and 6 bases at J, leaving 9 bases unmatched. CDR3 coding DNA: TGCGCCAGCAGCTTGGGACTAGCGGGACTAGCTTATGATACGCAGTATTTT. It encodes CASSLGLAGLAYDTQYF.

The chain combines TRBV19 with TRBJ2-2; 8 bases fit TRBD1. The CDR3 runs to 15 residues. With 6 bases clipped from V and 1 base from J, the junction kept 4 bases outside the gene matches. Germline lookup yields CDR1 LNHDA and CDR2 SQIVND (reference sequence). CDR3 residues: CASRTGTGNTGELFF. As DNA, the CDR3 is TGTGCCAGTAGAACCGGGACAGGGAACACCGGGGAGCTGTTTTTT.

The chain recombines TRBV5-6 with TRBJ2-7, with D maybe TRBD1 (6 bases). The germline CDR1 and CDR2 sequences are SGHDT and YYEEEE. Trimming took 0 bases from V and 11 from J, leaving 9 bases between them. This CDR3 spans 11 amino acids. This chain's CDR3 is CASSLGAGEYF. The CDR3 bases are TGTGCCAGCAGCTTGGGGGCAGGGGAGTACTTC.

CDR3 in amino acids: CASSSGLVTVTQYF. The CDR3 DNA is TGTGCCAGCAGCTCGGGACTAGTTACCGTTACGCAGTATTTT. This sequence joins TRBV11-3 and TRBJ2-3, with 8 bases fitting TRBD2. CDR3 length: 14 residues. CDR1 and CDR2 (germline): SGHNT, YENEEA. Trimming removed 4 bases from V and 8 bases from J; junction bases left unmatched: 8.

The genes are TRBV24-1 and TRBJ1-5, with D possibly matching TRBD1 (5 bases). The V and J ends lost 3 bases and 4 bases respectively, with 12 bases between them. This CDR3 has 15 amino acids. CDR1 is KGHDR, CDR2 SFDVKD, per germline. DNA for the CDR3: TGTGCCACCAGTGATACCTCGGGGGGGAATCAGCCCCAGCATTTT. It specifies CATSDTSGGNQPQHF.

The chain couples TRBV19 to TRBJ1-1, with TRBD1 as a possible D gene (5 bases). The CDR3 has 14 residues. V gave up 7 bases and J gave up 3 bases, with 15 bases separating them. In germline, CDR1 is LNHDA, CDR2 SQIVND (reference sequence). The CDR3 nucleotides are TGTGCCAGTAACCCCGGGGAGGGGTACACTGAAGCTTTCTTT. Its translation is CASNPGEGYTEAFF.

The genes are TRBV19 and TRBJ2-3, with TRBD2 matching over 8 bases. Germline assignment: CDR1 LNHDA and CDR2 SQIVND (reference sequence). Trimming took 4 bases from V and 3 from J; bases not matched to a gene: 15. The CDR3 is 18 residues long. The CDR3 spells CASSKLAGTPTLTDTQYF. The CDR3 bases are TGTGCCAGTAGTAAGCTAGCGGGTACGCCGACCCTGACAGATACGCAGTATTTT.

The chain couples TRBV19 to TRBJ1-2; 8 bases map to TRBD1. The V segment lost 4 bases and the J segment 8 bases; nucleotides outside the gene matches: 6. The CDR3 extends over 13 amino acids. Germline CDR1 LNHDA, CDR2 SQIVND (reference sequence). CDR3 residues: CASSTRTGTGYTF. The CDR3 nucleotides are TGTGCCAGTAGTACCCGGACAGGGACGGGCTACACCTTC.

CDR3 sequence reads: CASGGGSTDTQYF. CDR3 DNA: TGTGCCAGCGGGGGCGGGAGTACAGATACGCAGTATTTT. The V call is TRBV6-5, the J call TRBJ2-3; D is perhaps TRBD2 (7 bases). This CDR3 contains 13 residues. Germline lookup yields CDR1 MNHEY and CDR2 SVGAGI. V lost 8 bases to trimming and J lost 3 bases, with 12 bases between them.

The chain carries TRBV7-2 and TRBJ1-1; no clear D gene. Germline V CDR1 and CDR2: SGHTA, FQGNSA. This CDR3 has 15 residues. The V gene lost 9 bases and the J gene lost 0 bases, with 17 bases spanning the gap. The CDR3 loop is CASERGDSMNTEAFF. The CDR3 DNA reads TGTGCCAGTGAGCGGGGAGATAGCATGAACACTGAAGCTTTCTTT.

The chain carries TRBV24-1 and TRBJ1-5, with D maybe TRBD1 (5 bases). Germline V CDR1 and CDR2: KGHDR, SFDVKD. V was pared by 5 bases and J by 1 base, with 8 bases between. The CDR3 consists of 14 residues. In nucleotides, the CDR3 is TGTGCCACCAGTGCCCAGGGAAGCAATCAGCCCCAGCATTTT. Translating it yields CATSAQGSNQPQHF.

The J gene is TRBJ1-2, the V gene TRBV19; 8 nucleotides agree with TRBD1. The CDR3 spans 14 residues. The germline V gene encodes CDR1 LNHDA and CDR2 SQIVND (reference sequence). V trimming: 0 bases; J trimming: 7 bases; junction bases outside the gene matches: 4. The CDR3 reads CASSIDWTGTGYTF. In nucleotides, the CDR3 is TGTGCCAGTAGTATAGATTGGACAGGGACTGGCTACACCTTC.